These 2 T cell receptor beta chains were sequenced from one sample in a study of T cells in Graves' hyperthyroidism and ophthalmopathy. It was RNA transcripts that yielded the amplified TCR beta CDR3 regions. The HTBI primer set drove a first-round RT-PCR of the TCR CDR3. One entry per CDR3 protein, called by TCRdb with MiXCR from the multiplex PCR reads. The data hold approximately 410,000 distinct CDR3 sequences, with roughly 15% observed a single time. Sequencing was performed on blood. The receptor set was obtained from a man younger than 35 with Graves' ophthalmopathy.

This clonotype showed up many times. The chain recombines TRBV20-1 with TRBJ1-2, with D unresolved. Trimming left V 6 bases short and J 5 bases short, with 7 bases between. Germline CDR1 reads DFQATT; CDR2 reads SNEGSKA (reference sequence). The CDR3 has 10 residues. This CDR3 reads CSAKLYGYTF. As DNA, the CDR3 is TGCAGTGCAAAGCTATATGGCTACACCTTC.

This chain joins TRBV12-3 or TRBV12-4 and TRBJ1-5; the D is unclear. The CDR3 consists of 16 residues. The ends were cut back, 2 bases at V and 0 bases at J, with 11 bases in the middle. This CDR3 is CASSLNQGISNQPQHF. CDR3 DNA: TGTGCCAGCAGTTTAAACCAAGGGATTAGCAATCAGCCCCAGCATTTT.